The 20 T cell receptor beta chains given below trace back to one sample, sequenced in a study of blood T cell repertoires in COVID-19. Clones were read by immunoSEQ multiplex PCR, and TCRdb kept only the in-frame ones, dropping some. This sample has a few hundred thousand clones, with approximately 84% found just once. The sequencing input was peripheral blood. These receptors were collected from a middle-aged man with active or convalescent COVID-19.

CDR3: CASSESGQADPQETQYF. The CDR3 DNA is TGCGCCAGCAGTGAATCGGGACAGGCCGACCCCCAAGAGACCCAGTACTTC. The chain is built from TRBV10-2 and TRBJ2-5, with 8 positions matching TRBD1. The ends lost 3 bases at V and 1 base at J; junction bases unmatched: 10. The CDR3 has 17 residues. CDR1 WSHSY and CDR2 SAAADI come from the germline V gene.

The chain joins TRBV27 to TRBJ2-3; D is unclear. CDR3 size: 17 residues. Trimming removed 6 bases from V and 2 bases from J, with 21 bases in between. Per the germline V gene, CDR1 is MNHEY and CDR2 is SMNVEV (reference sequence). CDR3 protein: CASRARVKPGDTDTQYF. CDR3 bases: TGTGCCAGCAGAGCCCGGGTGAAACCTGGAGACACAGATACGCAGTATTTT.

The chain is built from TRBV3-1 (or the pseudogene TRBV3-2) and TRBJ2-7; 11 bases line up with TRBD2. The trim removed 4 bases at V and 5 bases at J, leaving 4 bases unmatched. The germline CDR1 and CDR2 sequences are LGHDT and YNNKEL (reference sequence). The CDR3 has 14 residues. CDR3 in amino acids: CASSRASGRHEQYF. The CDR3 nucleotides are TGTGCCAGCAGCCGGGCTAGCGGGAGGCACGAGCAGTACTTC.

This clone was seen more than once but under ten times. V usage is TRBV28 and J usage is TRBJ2-7; 12 bases map to TRBD1. CDR1 is MDHEN, CDR2 SYDVKM, per germline. Unmatched junction bases numbered 12, after V lost 5 bases and J lost 7 bases. This CDR3 is 16 amino acids long. The CDR3, as DNA: TGTGCCAGCAGTGCCTCGGGGACAGGGGGCGCGGGGGAGCAGTACTTC. This encodes CASSASGTGGAGEQYF. The whole variable domain, remainder taken from reference TRBV28 and TRBJ2-7, is DVKVTQSSRYLVKRTGEKVFLECVQDMDHENMFWYRQDPGLGLRLIYFSYDVKMKEKGDIPEGYSVSREKKERFSLILESASTNQTSMYLCASSASGTGGAGEQYFGPGTRLTVT.

The chain links TRBV2 to TRBJ1-6, with D unresolved. Germline V gene sequence: CDR1 SNHLY, CDR2 FYNNEI. V shed 5 bases and J shed 0 bases, with 5 bases lying between them. The CDR3 extends over 14 amino acids. CDR3 DNA sequence: TGTGCCAGCAGTCAAAACTCCTATAATTCACCCCTCCACTTT. As protein: CASSQNSYNSPLHF.

The V and J genes are TRBV24-1 and TRBJ2-3, with TRBD2 matching 8 bases. Germline assignment: CDR1 KGHDR and CDR2 SFDVKD. CDR3 length: 16 amino acids. V lost 3 bases to trimming and J lost 1 base; unmatched junction nucleotides: 5. The CDR3: CATSDVIAGRTDTQYF. CDR3 nucleotide sequence: TGTGCCACCAGTGATGTGATAGCGGGGCGCACAGATACGCAGTATTTT.

This clone was detected only once. The J gene is TRBJ1-4, the V gene TRBV7-9; 9 bases fit TRBD1. CDR3 length: 14 amino acids. Germline V gene sequence: CDR1 SEHNR, CDR2 FQNEAQ (reference sequence). V lost 4 bases and J lost 6; bases outside the gene matches: 3. In DNA form, the CDR3 reads TGTGCCAGCAGCTCGTGGACAGGGGATGAAAAACTGTTTTTT. Amino acid sequence: CASSSWTGDEKLFF.

The gene calls are TRBV9 and TRBJ1-4; tentatively, D is TRBD1 (6 bases). This CDR3 is 15 amino acids long. Germline CDR1 SGDLS, CDR2 YYNGEE. V lost 3 bases to trimming and J lost 5 bases, with 14 bases between them. In DNA form, the CDR3 reads TGTGCCAGCAGCGCTTCGGGACACCTAAATGAAAAACTGTTTTTT. Protein product: CASSASGHLNEKLFF. Complete variable domain (other parts from reference TRBV9 and TRBJ1-4): DSGVTQTPKHLITATGQRVTLRCSPRSGDLSVYWYQQSLDQGLQFLIQYYNGEERAKGNILERFSAQQFPDLHSELNLSSLELGDSALYFCASSASGHLNEKLFFGSGTQLSVL.

This clone was counted a single time. The V gene is TRBV10-3, the J gene TRBJ2-7, with a possible D match to TRBD1 (6 bases). This CDR3 has 14 residues. The V end was cut by 7 bases, the J end by 6 bases, with 19 bases between. Germline lookup yields CDR1 ENHRY and CDR2 SYGVKD. For the CDR3, the DNA is TGTGCCATCATGGGGCAGGGGTCAGTCGGCGAGCAGTACTTC. Its protein is CAIMGQGSVGEQYF.

The rearrangement uses TRBV7-6 and TRBJ1-2; D is possibly TRBD1 (6 bases). The V gene's germline CDR1 is SGHVS and CDR2 FNYEAQ. Trimming pared 8 bases from V and 6 bases from J, leaving 22 bases between. The CDR3 covers 15 residues. The CDR3 bases are TGTGCCAGCTCCGCTGTACAGGGAGCTGGGAATGGCTACACCTTC. It yields the protein CASSAVQGAGNGYTF.

Concerning this clone: The sample carries other DNA sequences with the same CDR3. J is TRBJ2-1 and V is TRBV9; D possibly corresponds to TRBD2 (5 bases). The CDR3 runs 16 residues. Trimming removed 0 bases at V and 0 bases at J, with 10 bases between. The germline CDR1 and CDR2 sequences are SGDLS and YYNGEE. CDR3 region: CASSVVGGGSYNEQFF. DNA of the CDR3: TGTGCCAGCAGCGTAGTGGGCGGAGGCTCCTACAATGAGCAGTTCTTC.

This rearrangement joins TRBV19 to TRBJ1-5, with TRBD1 matching 8 bases. The CDR3 length is 13 residues. In germline, CDR1 is LNHDA, CDR2 SQIVND (reference sequence). V dropped 8 bases and J dropped 6; count of bases not matched to a gene: 6. In nucleotides, the CDR3 is TGTGCCAGTGCGGACAGGGCGGCTCAGCCCCAGCATTTT. It specifies CASADRAAQPQHF. Full variable domain (outside the CDR3, taken from reference TRBV19 and TRBJ1-5): DGGITQSPKYLFRKEGQNVTLSCEQNLNHDAMYWYRQDPGQGLRLIYYSQIVNDFQKGDIAEGYSVSREKKESFPLTVTSAQKNPTAFYLCASADRAAQPQHFGDGTRLSIL.

Details on this clone: The identical CDR3 is also encoded by other nucleotide sequences in the sample. J is TRBJ1-2 and V is TRBV2; D gene ambiguous. The CDR3 is 12 residues long. The V gene lost 4 bases and the J gene lost 5 bases, with 8 bases spanning the gap. The germline gives CDR1 SNHLY, CDR2 FYNNEI. CDR3 sequence (DNA): TGTGCCAGCAGTGCGGGTCTTTATGGCTACACCTTC. Amino acid sequence: CASSAGLYGYTF. Variable domain in full (rest from reference TRBV2 and TRBJ1-2): EPEVTQTPSHQVTQMGQEVILRCVPISNHLYFYWYRQILGQKVEFLVSFYNNEISEKSEIFDDQFSVERPDGSNFTLKIRSTKLEDSAMYFCASSAGLYGYTFGSGTRLTVV.

The chain has TRBV5-4 and TRBJ1-5; 12 positions match TRBD1. Germline assignment: CDR1 SGHNT and CDR2 YYREEE (reference sequence). This CDR3 has 15 residues. V lost 4 bases to trimming and J lost 6 bases; unmatched junction nucleotides: 5. The CDR3 coding sequence is TGTGCCAGCAGCCTGGGACAGGGGGCGGGTCAGCCCCAGCATTTT. Its protein is CASSLGQGAGQPQHF.

The J gene is TRBJ2-1, the V gene TRBV6-1, with a possible D match to TRBD1 (6 bases). The ends were cut back, 3 bases at V and 9 bases at J, with 12 bases in the middle. Germline V gene data show CDR1 as MNHNS and CDR2 as SASEGT. CDR3 length equals 13 residues. The CDR3 nucleotides read TGTGCCAGCAGTGAGTCGAGGGGGAGTGAGCAGTTCTTC. This gives the protein CASSESRGSEQFF.

Notes on this clone: Other DNA sequences in the sample encode the same CDR3. This chain links TRBV29-1 with TRBJ1-4; the D is unclear. This CDR3 is 10 amino acids long. Germline-derived CDR1 and CDR2 are SQVTM and ANQGSEA. V gave up 7 bases and J gave up 8 bases, with 8 bases separating them. The CDR3 DNA sequence: TGCAGCGCTCTCGGGGAAAAACTGTTTTTT. It translates to CSALGEKLFF.

The CDR3 reads CASSLGLAGPYEQYF. The CDR3 nucleotides read TGTGCCAGCAGTCTCGGACTAGCGGGACCCTACGAGCAGTACTTC. The V gene is TRBV7-3, the J gene TRBJ2-7; 12 nucleotides match TRBD2. With 6 bases clipped from V and 2 bases from J, the junction kept 5 bases outside the gene matches. Germline CDR1 is SGHTA and CDR2 is FQGTGA. The CDR3 has 15 amino acids.

The chain joins TRBV5-6 to TRBJ2-4, with TRBD2 as a possible D gene (5 bases). Germline CDR1 and CDR2: SGHDT and YYEEEE. Trimming took 0 bases from V and 1 from J, leaving 11 bases between them. The CDR3 consists of 16 residues. The CDR3 region is CASSLEGSAAKNIQYF. In DNA form, the CDR3 reads TGTGCCAGCAGCTTGGAAGGTAGCGCGGCCAAAAACATTCAGTACTTC.

The gene calls are TRBV9 and TRBJ2-1, with 10 positions matching TRBD2. Germline values: CDR1 SGDLS, CDR2 YYNGEE. The CDR3 runs 16 residues. With V trimmed by 0 bases and J by 4 bases, 4 bases remained unmatched. CDR3 DNA sequence: TGTGCCAGCAGCGTAGCTAGCGGGGGTCCATACAATGAGCAGTTCTTC. Protein: CASSVASGGPYNEQFF.

The chain has TRBV16 and TRBJ1-5; 9 nucleotides line up with TRBD1. The germline gives CDR1 KGHSY, CDR2 FQNENV. The CDR3 is made up of 15 amino acids. J lost 6 bases, V lost 4 bases, and 7 bases had no gene match. The CDR3 is CASSRPGTGSQPQHF. As DNA, the CDR3 is TGTGCCAGCAGCCGCCCCGGGACAGGGAGTCAGCCCCAGCATTTT. The variable domain in full, completed from reference TRBV16 and TRBJ1-5, reads GEEVAQTPKHLVRGEGQKAKLYCAPIKGHSYVFWYQQVLKNEFKFLISFQNENVFDETGMPKERFSAKCLPNSPCSLEIQATKLEDSAVYFCASSRPGTGSQPQHFGDGTRLSIL.